This T cell receptor (beta chain) was identified in a study of blood T cell repertoires in COVID-19. Study context: Whether acute or convalescent, the COVID-19 samples came from the United States, Italy and Spain. T cells, B-cell-depleted T cells, or PBMCs provided the cDNA or gDNA that served as material.

As handled by the study authors: How many nucleated cells were present was estimated from reference gene primer amplification. Method: immunoSEQ multiplex PCR; TCRdb's copy keeps in-frame clones and lacks some. V and J calls and clone size come straight from that table; D and trimming were deduced from the DNA. This sample has 300,000 to 400,000 clones, with 86% found just once. Participants were aged about 18 to 90 years, lived in about 26 US areas, and enrolled virtually. This CDR3 has 13 amino acids. The germline V gene encodes CDR1 SGHTA and CDR2 FQGNSA. V was trimmed by 0 bases and J by 4 bases, leaving 4 bases between them.

Specimen: PBMCs or T cells enriched from blood (not recorded which). The source is a woman between 40 and 55 years old with acute COVID-19. This chain joins TRBV7-2 and TRBJ2-1; D unclear. DNA of the CDR3: TGTGCCAGCAGCTTAGCAGAGTACAATGAGCAGTTCTTC. Protein: CASSLAEYNEQFF.